Below are 23 T cell receptor beta chains sequenced from a single sample in a study of CD4 T cells in relation to SARS-CoV-2 and coronaviruses. Before the COVID-19 pandemic, during about 2011-2019, CD4+ T cells were taken from unexposed donors. CD4+ T cells were isolated from the cells after about ten days of culture. The repertoire was sequenced with immunoSEQ multiplex PCR; TCRdb's copy has only in-frame clones and lacks some. Of 32,000 or so clones listed, around three quarters are singletons. Which antigens these TCRs recognize remains unknown. Sequencing used CD4+ T cells from PBMCs, cultured in vitro. These TCRs come from a human donor in good health.

The chain combines TRBV4-3 with TRBJ1-2, with 9 positions matching TRBD1. Per the germline V gene, CDR1 is LGHNA and CDR2 is YSLEER. This CDR3 comprises 15 residues. The V segment lost 2 bases and the J segment 7 bases; nucleotides outside the gene matches: 8. CDR3 DNA sequence: TGCGCCAGCAGCCAAATCCGGACAGGGGTGGGTGGCTACACCTTC. Its protein product is CASSQIRTGVGGYTF.

The rearrangement uses TRBV6-5 and TRBJ2-1; 7 bases are a match to TRBD2. The CDR3 loop spans 15 amino acids. Trimming removed 6 bases from V and 5 bases from J; junction bases left unmatched: 10. Germline V lookup: CDR1 MNHEY, CDR2 SVGAGI. DNA for the CDR3: TGTGCCAGCAGCACCGGTGGGGGGGGACACAATGAGCAGTTCTTC. Protein product: CASSTGGGGHNEQFF.

The chain recombines TRBV7-9 with TRBJ2-3; D is possibly TRBD2 (5 bases). Trimming left V 1 base short and J 8 bases short, with 13 bases between. This CDR3 comprises 14 residues. Looked up from germline, CDR1 is SEHNR and CDR2 is FQNEAQ (reference sequence). The CDR3 DNA follows: TGTGCCAGCAGCTTAGTCTCCACTCGGGGTACGCAGTATTTT. It codes for CASSLVSTRGTQYF. Using reference TRBV7-9 and TRBJ2-3 for the parts outside the CDR3, the full variable domain is DTGVSQNPRHKITKRGQNVTFRCDPISEHNRLYWYRQTLGQGPEFLTYFQNEAQLEKSRLLSDRFSAERPKGSFSTLEIQRTEQGDSAMYLCASSLVSTRGTQYFGPGTRLTVL.

The chain has TRBV5-4 and TRBJ2-7; perhaps TRBD1 as D (6 bases). The V gene lost 5 bases and the J gene lost 3 bases, with 15 bases spanning the gap. Per germline, CDR1 SGHNT and CDR2 YYREEE (reference sequence). The CDR3 totals 14 residues. CDR3: CASSPGTPVYEQYF. The CDR3 DNA reads TGTGCCAGCAGTCCCGGGACACCCGTCTACGAGCAGTACTTC.

The chain combines TRBV7-2 with TRBJ2-7, with a possible D match to TRBD2 (7 bases). Germline V lookup: CDR1 SGHTA, CDR2 FQGNSA. V dropped 7 bases and J dropped 5 bases, with 18 bases sitting between them. This CDR3 is built from 14 residues. The CDR3 loop is CASTGGRNLNEQYF. The CDR3, as DNA: TGTGCCAGCACCGGGGGGCGGAATCTTAACGAGCAGTACTTC.

This chain's CDR3 is CASSHWTVGGEKLFF. The CDR3 DNA follows: TGTGCCAGCAGCCATTGGACAGTTGGGGGGGAAAAACTGTTTTTT. The chain has TRBV4-2 and TRBJ1-4, with a weak D call TRBD1 (6 bases). The CDR3 sequence is 15 residues long. Germline V gene data show CDR1 as LGHNA and CDR2 as YNFKEQ. V shed 3 bases and J shed 8 bases, with 16 bases lying between them.

The rearrangement uses TRBV19 and TRBJ1-3; no reliable D call. CDR3 size: 13 residues. The V and J ends lost 8 bases and 4 bases respectively, with 12 bases between them. Per the germline V gene, CDR1 is LNHDA and CDR2 is SQIVND (reference sequence). The CDR3 here is CASGRNFGNTIYF. The DNA for the CDR3 is TGTGCCAGTGGTCGGAATTTCGGAAACACCATATATTTT.

This sequence joins TRBV5-1 and TRBJ2-7, with 16 bases identical to TRBD2. CDR1 and CDR2 from the germline V gene are SGHRS and YFSETQ. V was clipped by 3 bases and J by 11 bases; unmatched bases: 8. The CDR3 extends over 15 amino acids. CDR3 in DNA: TGCGCCAGCAGCTCAGGGACTAGCGGGAGGGATTGGAAGTACTTC. It codes for CASSSGTSGRDWKYF.

Here the CDR3 DNA reads TGTGCCAGTAGTATAGGAGCAGGGGGCCCTACCGGGGAGCTGTTTTTT. Its protein product is CASSIGAGGPTGELFF. The chain links TRBV19 to TRBJ2-2; 8 positions match TRBD1. Losses at the gene ends were 1 base for V and 5 bases for J; bases not matched to a gene: 6. Per germline, CDR1 LNHDA and CDR2 SQIVND (reference sequence). The CDR3 sequence is 16 residues long.

The chain joins TRBV5-1 to TRBJ2-3; 8 bases map to TRBD1. With V trimmed by 0 bases and J by 5 bases, 2 bases remained unmatched. The CDR3 contains 14 residues. Per the germline V gene, CDR1 is SGHRS and CDR2 is YFSETQ. The CDR3 DNA is TGCGCCAGCAGCTTGGGACAGGGGCGAGATACGCAGTATTTT. It yields the protein CASSLGQGRDTQYF.

The J gene is TRBJ2-5, the V gene TRBV2, with TRBD1 as a possible D gene (6 bases). The CDR3 has 13 residues. The V gene lost 6 bases and the J gene lost 2 bases, with 10 bases spanning the gap. Germline CDR1 SNHLY, CDR2 FYNNEI. CDR3 sequence reads: CASRRGQQETQYF. DNA for the CDR3: TGTGCCAGCAGAAGAGGACAGCAAGAGACCCAGTACTTC. Drawing the rest from reference TRBV2 and TRBJ2-5, the complete variable domain is EPEVTQTPSHQVTQMGQEVILRCVPISNHLYFYWYRQILGQKVEFLVSFYNNEISEKSEIFDDQFSVERPDGSNFTLKIRSTKLEDSAMYFCASRRGQQETQYFGPGTRLLVL.

This clone showed up just once. This chain connects TRBV29-1 to TRBJ2-1, with 8 bases fitting TRBD2. The CDR3 is 14 amino acids. Germline CDR1 SQVTM, CDR2 ANQGSEA. The J segment lost 7 bases and the V segment lost 6 bases, leaving 11 bases of the junction unmatched. The CDR3 bases are TGCAGCGTCGACAGAGCGGGAGTCGGAAATGAGCAGTTCTTC. It is translated as CSVDRAGVGNEQFF.

This clone was detected only once. This sequence joins TRBV6-5 and TRBJ1-1; possibly TRBD1 for D (6 bases). Germline V CDR1 and CDR2: MNHEY, SVGAGI. CDR3 length: 16 amino acids. Deletions cut 2 bases from V and 5 bases from J, with 18 bases between. CDR3 DNA: TGTGCCAGCAGTTACACCACACAGGGAGGGCGGACTGAAGCTTTCTTT. Protein sequence: CASSYTTQGGRTEAFF.

The chain employs TRBV29-1 and TRBJ1-2; 7 bases agree with TRBD1. V was clipped by 5 bases and J by 6 bases; unmatched bases: 6. This CDR3 spans 12 amino acids. Germline CDR1 reads SQVTM; CDR2 reads ANQGSEA. CDR3 loop: CSVKGQSDGYTF. The CDR3 nucleotides read TGCAGCGTTAAGGGACAGTCCGATGGCTACACCTTC.

This chain connects TRBV2 to TRBJ1-2; the match to TRBD1 covers 7 bases. This CDR3 region has 13 residues. Germline loops: CDR1 SNHLY, CDR2 FYNNEI. Trimming cost V 2 bases and J 4 bases; bases outside gene matches: 1. CDR3 protein: CASSEQGGYGYTF. In nucleotides, the CDR3 is TGTGCCAGCAGTGAACAGGGGGGCTATGGCTACACCTTC.

The chain carries TRBV25-1 and TRBJ1-6; no clear D. This CDR3 comprises 13 residues. Germline lookup yields CDR1 MGHDK and CDR2 SYGVNS. With 0 bases removed from V and 9 bases from J, the gap between germline ends came to 6 bases. For the CDR3, the DNA is TGTGCCAGCAGTGAATACGAAGGTTCACCCCTCCACTTT. Translated, it gives CASSEYEGSPLHF.

The rearrangement links TRBV4-3 to TRBJ2-1; 8 bases fit TRBD1. In germline, CDR1 is LGHNA, CDR2 YSLEER. V trimming: 3 bases; J trimming: 12 bases; junction bases outside the gene matches: 13. The CDR3 is 15 amino acids. The CDR3 loop is CASSHRDRTRPRQFF. In DNA, the CDR3 is TGCGCCAGCAGCCACCGGGACAGGACCCGGCCCCGGCAGTTCTTC.

The rearrangement joins TRBV5-1 to TRBJ1-2; D ambiguous. The CDR3 extends over 14 amino acids. Trimming took off 0 bases at V and 4 bases at J, with 10 bases between the two ends. The germline CDR1 and CDR2 sequences are SGHRS and YFSETQ. The CDR3 bases are TGCGCCAGCAGCTTGGACGGAAGGCTCTATGGCTACACCTTC. This sequence encodes CASSLDGRLYGYTF.

This clone was picked up one time. The chain recombines TRBV18 with TRBJ1-2; 7 bases map to TRBD1. V shed 3 bases, J shed 4 bases, and the junction held 2 bases outside the gene matches. This CDR3 is 13 amino acids long. The V gene's germline CDR1 is KGHSH and CDR2 LQKENI. This CDR3 reads CASSPDRSYGYTF. The CDR3 coding sequence is TGTGCCAGCTCACCGGACAGGTCCTATGGCTACACCTTC.

As DNA, the CDR3 is TGTGCCAGCACGCGGTATACAGGGGGTAATAGGGACACTGAAGCTTTCTTT. It is translated as CASTRYTGGNRDTEAFF. This chain joins TRBV18 and TRBJ1-1; 8 nucleotides match TRBD1. From germline, CDR1 is KGHSH and CDR2 LQKENI. J gave up 3 bases and V 8 bases, and 17 bases lay outside the gene matches. The CDR3 contains 17 residues.

The chain employs TRBV3-1 (or the pseudogene TRBV3-2) and TRBJ1-2, with 7 bases fitting TRBD1. The V and J ends lost 3 bases and 5 bases, in that order; junction bases with no gene match: 12. The CDR3 runs 16 residues. Germline CDR1 LGHDT, CDR2 YNNKEL (reference sequence). The CDR3 DNA is TGTGCCAGCAGCCAGCTAGGGTTCTCAGGGGGTTATGGCTACACCTTC. Encoded protein: CASSQLGFSGGYGYTF.

V is TRBV7-2 and J is TRBJ2-7, with D possibly TRBD2 on 5 matching bases. The CDR3 has 15 residues. V was shortened by 5 bases and J by 0 bases, with 14 bases between the two germline ends. Germline V CDR1 and CDR2: SGHTA, FQGNSA. The CDR3 is CASSESGGSSYEQYF. CDR3 coding DNA: TGTGCCAGCAGCGAAAGCGGAGGCAGCTCCTACGAGCAGTACTTC.

The chain employs TRBV7-8 and TRBJ2-7, with TRBD2 matching over 12 bases. V shed 3 bases and J 7 bases; nucleotides not matched to a gene: 7. The CDR3 is made up of 15 amino acids. Germline CDR1 and CDR2: SGHVS and FQNEAQ. Here the CDR3 reads CASSLLAGGPGEQYF. The CDR3 nucleotides are TGTGCCAGCAGCTTGCTAGCGGGAGGGCCAGGGGAGCAGTACTTC.